This TCR beta chain was found in a study of technical replicates of blood from several donors. Produced via immunoSEQ multiplex PCR; TCRdb's table is partial and in-frame only. The sample shows under 85,000 clones, around 92% of them seen only once. Trimming shortened V by 9 bases and J by 2 bases, and 8 bases separated the two germline ends. Per the germline V gene, CDR1 is MNHEY and CDR2 is SVGAGI. This CDR3 region has 11 residues. What was sequenced was T cells isolated from PBMCs. The gene calls are TRBV6-5 and TRBJ2-7, with unresolved D. This TCR derives from a human donor in good health. DNA for the CDR3: TGTGCCAGTCAGAACCCCTACGAGCAGTACTTC. This translates into CASQNPYEQYF.